The clone carrying this T cell receptor beta chain was seen many times. Assay used: immunoSEQ multiplex PCR; TCRdb lists only in-frame clones, some missing. The table lists 20,000 to 30,000 clones, with no singletons. This sample stems from a study of T cells after posttransplantation cyclophosphamide. V lost 1 base and J 5 bases, leaving 9 bases between the germline ends. Germline V CDR1 and CDR2: SGHRS, YFSETQ. This CDR3 has 13 amino acids. This TCR was sampled from a woman in her fifties or sixties in good health, CMV-negative, and a related stem cell transplant donor. Sequencing input: PBMCs. This sequence joins TRBV5-1 and TRBJ1-2; D perhaps matches TRBD1 (5 bases). The CDR3: CASSLTGEYGYTF. DNA of the CDR3: TGCGCCAGCAGCTTGACAGGAGAGTATGGCTACACCTTC.